The rows below give T cell receptor beta chains drawn from one sample of a study of monozygotic twins with inflammatory bowel disease. After re-calling the 5' RACE reads, TCRdb lists one entry per CDR3 protein, DNA absent. The sample is made up of about 440,000 distinct CDR3 sequences, and the top ten hold more than 2% of it. Sequencing was carried out using blood. These receptors all come from a human donor with ulcerative colitis or Crohn's disease, or a healthy co-twin of an affected twin (not recorded which). Both conserved end residues are part of each CDR3. Each record gives: V gene, J gene, CDR3 protein.

V gene: TRBV7-2
J gene: TRBJ2-3
CDR3 protein: CASSFGTSGNTDTQYF

V gene: TRBV10-3
J gene: TRBJ2-2
CDR3 protein: CAISEDGGELFF

V gene: TRBV11-3
J gene: TRBJ2-1
CDR3 protein: CASSLIFSSAGTGFNEQFF

V gene: TRBV9
J gene: TRBJ2-2
CDR3 protein: CASSVSGVTGELFF

V gene: TRBV7-9
J gene: TRBJ2-3
CDR3 protein: CASVVGGGTDTQYF

V gene: TRBV6-4
J gene: TRBJ2-3
CDR3 protein: CAKWTGFMGADTQYF

V gene: TRBV19
J gene: TRBJ1-1
CDR3 protein: CASSTTQVYYTEAFF

V gene: TRBV7-2
J gene: TRBJ2-7
CDR3 protein: CASSQGGVIYEQYF

V gene: TRBV3-1
J gene: TRBJ2-5
CDR3 protein: CASSHRQPETQYF

V gene: TRBV28
J gene: TRBJ2-1
CDR3 protein: CASSPPVDWDRDNEQFF

V gene: TRBV12-3/TRBV12-4
J gene: TRBJ2-1
CDR3 protein: CASSLRRKHNEQFF

V gene: TRBV9
J gene: TRBJ2-1
CDR3 protein: CASSSLAGPPFNEQFF

V gene: TRBV6-2/TRBV6-3
J gene: TRBJ1-2
CDR3 protein: CASSYRNLQSYGYTF

V gene: TRBV10-3
J gene: TRBJ1-1
CDR3 protein: CAISELWSEAFF

V gene: TRBV28
J gene: TRBJ1-5
CDR3 protein: CASSFERYSNQPQHF

V gene: TRBV12-5
J gene: TRBJ1-1
CDR3 protein: CASGLVRGGNEAFF

V gene: TRBV9
J gene: TRBJ2-3
CDR3 protein: CASSVSTGTDTQYF

V gene: TRBV20-1
J gene: TRBJ2-5
CDR3 protein: CSASLEGKGTQYF

V gene: TRBV5-1
J gene: TRBJ2-7
CDR3 protein: CASSPDGTSSYEQYF

V gene: TRBV20-1
J gene: TRBJ2-1
CDR3 protein: CSARDVGREQFF

V gene: TRBV11-2
J gene: TRBJ2-2
CDR3 protein: CASSLDPRVTGELFF

V gene: TRBV19
J gene: TRBJ2-7
CDR3 protein: CASSSLAGSAYEQYF

V gene: TRBV3-1
J gene: TRBJ1-1
CDR3 protein: CASTRRGTEAFF